This is a list of T cell receptor beta chains from one sample in a study of early T cells in non-severe SARS-CoV-2 infection. TCRdb itself ran the 5' RACE reads through MiXCR, one entry per CDR3 protein. The table has approximately 65,000 distinct CDR3 sequences, 10% to 15% seen once; the top ten hold more than 1.5%. Sequencing was carried out using whole blood. These receptors were taken from an adult who was a healthcare worker with PCR-confirmed SARS-CoV-2 infection or an uninfected control (not recorded which). Both conserved end residues are trimmed from each CDR3. The order of the fields is D gene, V gene, CDR3 protein. The D gene is left open where the match is weak.

NA | TRBV20-1 | SVRLGLDSETQY
TRBD1 | TRBV7-3 | ASSLDPGQIQETQY
NA | TRBV20-1 | SAWSGTTEAF
NA | TRBV12-3/TRBV12-4 | ASSFGAGQPTGELF
NA | TRBV7-2 | ASSLDSFYEQY
TRBD1 | TRBV6-5 | ASSYWAGGARMETQY
NA | TRBV5-6 | ASSTQIQTSTEAS
TRBD2 | TRBV20-1 | SARVASGGYLSDTQY
TRBD1 | TRBV28 | ASRKDRGTSYEQY
NA | TRBV7-2 | ASSLWQGPNYGYT
TRBD1 | TRBV28 | ASSPPDRLTDTQY
NA | TRBV11-2 | ASSLDRNSNYGYT
NA | TRBV6-5 | ASSYSAGSGANVLT
NA | TRBV5-5 | ASSLSGATNEKLF
NA | TRBV7-2 | ASSLVGRGPCEQY
NA | TRBV5-1 | ASSLDPGLTEAF
TRBD2 | TRBV29-1 | SVSGLAGGYNEQF
TRBD1 | TRBV2 | ASRRDRGETQY
TRBD1 | TRBV6-2/TRBV6-3 | ASQERTGFFLKNNSPLH
NA | TRBV6-5 | ASSEPGQWYAF
TRBD2 | TRBV12-3/TRBV12-4 | ASSTSGTDTQY
NA | TRBV11-2 | ASSPLSTEQF
TRBD2 | TRBV15 | ATSRTTGGSTDTQY
NA | TRBV7-9 | ASSFDTQY
NA | TRBV30 | AWRQKGGKGTDTQY
TRBD1 | TRBV5-1 | ASSFRGADGYT
TRBD1 | TRBV20-1 | SAREGGDRGNSPLH
NA | TRBV12-3/TRBV12-4 | ASSFGVDVSGNTIY
NA | TRBV5-1 | ASKSADNQPQH
NA | TRBV24-1 | ATSDSYTDTQY
NA | TRBV30 | AAGDSNQPQH
TRBD1 | TRBV6-1 | ASSTGGRGYGYT
NA | TRBV28 | ASSSSWSGRRTEAF
NA | TRBV7-2 | ASSSSRASQRETQY
NA | TRBV29-1 | SVGSGSNYGYT
NA | TRBV6-5 | ASSYSIFPGTEAF
NA | TRBV5-1 | ASSLGRGAETQY
NA | TRBV15 | ATRRRGALGEQY
NA | TRBV7-6 | ASSLFGDTYEQY
NA | TRBV11-2 | ASSVGGGRSYNEQF